This TCR beta chain was captured in a study of Tregs in tolerant kidney transplant recipients. The study's findings and limits: Tregs expanded with activated donor B cells seemed most donor-specific. Some patients' samples used different primers over time, so nucleotide sequences weren't comparable.

The CDR3 covers 15 residues. Germline V lookup: CDR1 SGHTA, CDR2 FQGTGA. V lost 0 bases to trimming and J lost 2 bases, with 9 bases between them. Assay used: immunoSEQ multiplex PCR; TCRdb lists only in-frame clones, some missing. The sample records about 66,000 clones, roughly 89% being singletons. As for this clone: Its matching antigen is unknown.

Specimen: CD8+ T cells from blood, collected before the transplant. The sequence came from a human donor who received a combined kidney and bone marrow transplant. V gene TRBV7-3 combines with J gene TRBJ2-3; D not certain. DNA for the CDR3: TGTGCCAGCAGCTTAACTGGGCACACCACAGATACGCAGTATTTT. It encodes CASSLTGHTTDTQYF.